Presented here are 3 T cell receptor beta chains from one specimen sequenced in a study of identifying expanded T cells in peripheral blood. The assay was immunoSEQ multiplex PCR, and TCRdb's table has in-frame clones only and misses some. The data show under 70,000 clones, about 90% seen once. The sample consisted of blood. These receptors came from a person between 18 and 75 years old in good health.

A single count supports this clone. V is TRBV6-4 and J is TRBJ1-2, with a weak D call TRBD1 (6 bases). Germline assignment: CDR1 MRHNA and CDR2 SNTAGT. CDR3 length: 14 amino acids. V gave up 3 bases and J gave up 6 bases, with 14 bases separating them. CDR3 DNA sequence: TGTGCCAGCAGTGAAGAGGGGGGGGGACATGGCTACACCTTC. It codes for CASSEEGGGHGYTF.

The genes are TRBV5-1 and TRBJ1-2; 7 bases align to TRBD1. V shed 3 bases, J shed 0 bases, and the junction held 11 bases outside the gene matches. Germline CDR1 SGHRS, CDR2 YFSETQ. This CDR3 has 17 amino acids. The CDR3 loop reads CASSSPRGSVSNYGYTF. The CDR3 bases are TGCGCCAGCAGCTCGCCCAGGGGGTCAGTATCTAACTATGGCTACACCTTC.

V usage is TRBV30 and J usage is TRBJ2-7; weak D call: TRBD1 (6 bases). V shed 2 bases and J shed 4 bases, with 9 bases lying between them. This CDR3 contains 12 residues. CDR1 GTSNPN and CDR2 SVGIG come from the germline V gene (reference sequence). The CDR3 DNA sequence: TGTGCCTGGAGTAACCAGGGGTACGAGCAGTACTTC. Its protein is CAWSNQGYEQYF.